The clone carrying this T cell receptor (beta chain) was recorded a few times. Germline V gives CDR1 SQVTM, CDR2 ANQGSEA. Trimming removed 7 bases from V and 3 bases from J, with 12 bases in between. CDR3 size: 12 residues. Libraries of TCR beta came from iRepertoire HTBI primers plus Arm-PCR of CDR3 regions. TCRdb reanalysed the multiplex PCR reads using MiXCR and keeps one entry per CDR3 protein. The data hold 550,000 or so distinct CDR3 sequences, with 12% observed a single time. The time point here: newly diagnosed GD, antithyroid drugs for less than 3 months. PBMCs provided the RNA from which the TCR library was made. The data belong to a study of regulatory T cells in long-lasting Graves disease. These sequences were also reported in another study, on T cells in Graves' hyperthyroidism and ophthalmopathy. From that study: Participants, patients aged 18 to 65, had newly diagnosed hyperthyroidism with a duration under 2 months. HTBI primers drove first-round RT-PCR of the TCR CDR3.

The sequences come from peripheral blood mononuclear cells (PBMCs), collected at new diagnosis, from a patient treated with antithyroid drugs. The receptor's source is a woman aged 25-40 years with Graves disease. The chain joins TRBV29-1 to TRBJ2-5; the D gene is possibly TRBD2 (6 bases). This CDR3 reads CSGGWGEETQYF. The DNA of the CDR3 is TGCAGCGGGGGATGGGGGGAAGAGACCCAGTACTTC.